Below, 18 T cell receptor beta chains from the same sample are listed, as sequenced in a study of CD8 T cells in Susac syndrome. Random hexamers were used to reverse transcribe about 0.45 to 1 ug of RNA. TCRdb re-analysed the immunoSEQ multiplex PCR reads in MiXCR, keeping a single row per CDR3 protein. Here the sample spans 200,000 or so distinct CDR3 sequences, over 90% being singletons. Material for sequencing was CD4+ T cells from PBMCs. Receptors originate from a human donor with multiple sclerosis.

The V and J genes are TRBV27 and TRBJ2-7, with D perhaps matching TRBD2 (7 bases). Germline CDR1 MNHEY, CDR2 SMNVEV (reference sequence). The CDR3 length is 14 residues. The V and J ends lost 2 bases and 12 bases respectively, with 20 bases between them. CDR3 region: CASSLASPGGATYF. CDR3 coding DNA: TGTGCCAGCAGTTTAGCGTCCCCGGGGGGCGCTACGTACTTC.

The chain couples TRBV6-6 to TRBJ2-7; tentative D call: TRBD1 (7 bases). The CDR3 spans 14 residues. With 5 bases removed from V and 6 bases from J, the gap between germline ends came to 17 bases. Per the germline V gene, CDR1 is MNHNY and CDR2 is SVGAGI (reference sequence). This CDR3 is CASSRTQGEVEQYF. The DNA for the CDR3 is TGTGCCAGCAGTCGCACCCAGGGGGAGGTCGAGCAGTACTTC.

The J gene is TRBJ1-3, the V gene TRBV7-9; perhaps TRBD1 as D (6 bases). V was trimmed by 1 base and J by 2 bases, leaving 12 bases between them. The V gene's germline CDR1 is SEHNR and CDR2 FQNEAQ (reference sequence). This CDR3 contains 16 residues. This CDR3 reads CASSLGRGATGNTIYF. CDR3 bases: TGTGCCAGCAGCTTAGGAAGGGGGGCCACTGGAAACACCATATATTTT.

The J gene is TRBJ2-5, the V gene TRBV20-1; 10 bases align to TRBD2. Trimming cost V 6 bases and J 6 bases; bases outside gene matches: 7. The CDR3 is made up of 13 amino acids. Germline V gene sequence: CDR1 DFQATT, CDR2 SNEGSKA (reference sequence). CDR3 sequence (DNA): TGCAGTGCCCCAGCTAGCGGGGGACAGACCCAGTACTTC. This gives the protein CSAPASGGQTQYF.

This clonotype is a singleton in its sample. The V gene is TRBV29-1, the J gene TRBJ2-7; D unresolved. This CDR3 region has 12 residues. V was clipped by 4 bases and J by 5 bases, with 12 bases between them. Germline assignment: CDR1 SQVTM and CDR2 ANQGSEA. Here the CDR3 DNA reads TGCAGCGTTGTAAGAGGAACAAACGAGCAGTACTTC. It is translated as CSVVRGTNEQYF.

V gene TRBV11-2 combines with J gene TRBJ1-6, with 12 bases that match TRBD1. V shed 3 bases and J 9 bases; nucleotides not matched to a gene: 3. In germline, CDR1 is SGHAT, CDR2 FQNNGV. The CDR3 spans 15 residues. The CDR3 sequence: CASSFRDRGLSPLHF. The CDR3 DNA reads as TGTGCCAGCAGCTTCCGGGACAGGGGGCTTTCACCCCTCCACTTT.

This chain joins TRBV20-1 and TRBJ1-5; D not resolved. The CDR3 runs to 12 residues. Germline V CDR1 and CDR2: DFQATT, SNEGSKA (reference sequence). The CDR3 loop is CSPWVSNQPQHF. DNA for the CDR3: TGCAGCCCCTGGGTGAGCAATCAGCCCCAGCATTTT.

This chain links TRBV3-1 with TRBJ1-1; D might be TRBD1 (6 bases). This CDR3 contains 15 residues. Germline V gene lookup returns CDR1 LGHDT and CDR2 YNNKEL (reference sequence). Trimming pared 4 bases from V and 4 bases from J, leaving 16 bases between. CDR3 region: CASSPRQDAGTEAFF. In DNA, the CDR3 is TGTGCCAGCAGCCCACGACAGGACGCGGGCACTGAAGCTTTCTTT. The full variable domain, completed using reference TRBV3-1 and TRBJ1-1, is DTAVSQTPKYLVTQMGNDKSIKCEQNLGHDTMYWYKQDSKKFLKIMFSYNNKELIINETVPNRFSPKSPDKAHLNLHINSLELGDSAVYFCASSPRQDAGTEAFFGQGTRLTVV.

The genes are TRBV4-1 and TRBJ2-7; TRBD1 might be the D (5 bases). CDR3 size: 15 residues. Germline CDR1 reads MGHRA; CDR2 reads YSYEKL. V was clipped by 2 bases and J by 2 bases, with 13 bases between them. In nucleotides, the CDR3 is TGCGCCAGCAGCCAACAGGGCTATCCACCCTACGAGCAGTACTTC. This translates into CASSQQGYPPYEQYF.

This sequence joins TRBV14 and TRBJ2-4, with D perhaps matching TRBD1 (5 bases). The V end was cut by 4 bases, the J end by 5 bases, with 15 bases between. Germline V gene lookup returns CDR1 SGHDN and CDR2 FVKESK. The length of the CDR3 is 15 residues. The DNA of the CDR3 is TGTGCCAGCAGCCCTCGGACATTAGGACAAAACATTCAGTACTTC. This encodes CASSPRTLGQNIQYF.

This clonotype was picked up one time. The chain is built from TRBV29-1 and TRBJ1-4; D ambiguous. Germline CDR1 reads SQVTM; CDR2 reads ANQGSEA. The CDR3 sequence is 11 residues long. CDR3 amino acids: CAARYGEKLFF. The CDR3 bases are TGCGCAGCGAGGTACGGCGAAAAACTGTTTTTT. Complete variable domain (other parts from reference TRBV29-1 and TRBJ1-4): SAVISQKPSRDICQRGTSLTIQCQVDSQVTMMFWYRQQPGQSLTLIATANQGSEATYESGFVIDKFPISRPNLTFSTLTVSNMSPEDSSIYLCAARYGEKLFFGSGTQLSVL.

This chain connects TRBV9 to TRBJ2-3; D could derive from TRBD1 or TRBD2 (5 bases each). The germline V gene encodes CDR1 SGDLS and CDR2 YYNGEE. The V end was cut by 3 bases, the J end by 1 base, with 15 bases between. The CDR3 contains 16 residues. Here the CDR3 DNA reads TGTGCCAGCAGCGCTGGCGTGGGGGTCCGCACAGATACGCAGTATTTT. Translating gives CASSAGVGVRTDTQYF.

The CDR3 loop is CASGGMENIQYF. The CDR3 DNA reads TGTGCCAGCGGCGGAATGGAAAACATTCAGTACTTC. V gene TRBV9 combines with J gene TRBJ2-4; D not certain. Germline V CDR1 and CDR2: SGDLS, YYNGEE. The CDR3 sequence is 12 residues long. V lost 7 bases and J 5 bases, leaving 10 bases between the germline ends.

The chain is built from TRBV23-1 and TRBJ1-5, with a weak D call TRBD1 (6 bases). TRBV23-1 is noted as an ORF with a role that remains uncertain. With 2 bases removed from V and 0 bases from J, the gap between germline ends came to 17 bases. The CDR3 is made up of 18 amino acids. The CDR3 DNA sequence: TGCGCCAGCAGTCAAACCTGGACAGTCCTCGATAGCAATCAGCCCCAGCATTTT. Its translation is CASSQTWTVLDSNQPQHF.

The chain employs TRBV4-1 and TRBJ2-5, with 11 positions matching TRBD1. Unmatched junction bases numbered 7, after V lost 2 bases and J lost 5 bases. Germline-derived CDR1 and CDR2 are MGHRA and YSYEKL. The CDR3 length is 16 residues. The CDR3 protein is CASSQHPGQGGETQYF. The CDR3 DNA reads as TGCGCCAGCAGCCAACACCCGGGACAGGGGGGGGAGACCCAGTACTTC.

This clonotype has only one observation. The chain employs TRBV3-1 and TRBJ2-7, with unresolved D. Germline V CDR1 and CDR2: LGHDT, YNNKEL (reference sequence). CDR3 length: 16 amino acids. Trimming cost V 2 bases and J 4 bases, with 18 bases left between them. Here the CDR3 reads CASSQIGSRREYEQYF. In DNA form, the CDR3 reads TGTGCCAGCAGCCAAATAGGATCGAGAAGAGAATACGAGCAGTACTTC.

A single count supports this clonotype. This rearrangement joins TRBV9 to TRBJ1-1; tentative D call: TRBD1 (5 bases). The length of the CDR3 is 14 residues. Between the trimmed V and J ends, which lost 0 bases and 5 bases, there was a span of 11 bases. Per germline, CDR1 SGDLS and CDR2 YYNGEE. For the CDR3, the DNA is TGTGCCAGCAGCGTAGGGGGCCTGGGGACTGAAGCTTTCTTT. It specifies CASSVGGLGTEAFF.

This chain uses TRBV5-4 with TRBJ1-2; 7 bases fit TRBD1. V lost 3 bases to trimming and J lost 8 bases; unmatched junction nucleotides: 10. CDR3 length: 14 residues. The germline gives CDR1 SGHNT, CDR2 YYREEE (reference sequence). For the CDR3, the DNA is TGTGCCAGCAGCTACAGGGGAAAGGTTCGGGGCTACACCTTC. It yields the protein CASSYRGKVRGYTF.